The 15 T cell receptor beta chains below were found in one sample sequenced in a study of post-analysis software for immune sequencing data. The TCR beta cDNA libraries contained unique molecular identifiers. TCRdb analysed the PCR reads with MiXCR anew, one entry per CDR3 protein. The sample shows approximately 770,000 distinct CDR3 sequences, about 43% of them seen only once. Overall study results and limits: In patients, four to six TRBV segments were more frequent than in controls, with TRBV5-6, TRBV5-1 and TRBV20-1 among them.

Their cognate antigens are unknown. Sequencing was done on a sample of blood. The receptors were sampled from a girl aged 5 to 17 with multiple sclerosis.

The chain combines TRBV28 with TRBJ2-7; 8 bases match TRBD1. V trimming: 6 bases; J trimming: 3 bases; junction bases outside the gene matches: 4. This CDR3 is 13 amino acids long. Germline-derived CDR1 and CDR2 are MDHEN and SYDVKM. CDR3 sequence: CASRGTGFYEQYF. As DNA, the CDR3 is TGTGCCAGCAGGGGGACAGGATTCTACGAGCAGTACTTC.

The chain recombines TRBV6-2 or TRBV6-3 with TRBJ1-5; 9 bases line up with TRBD1. Per germline, CDR1 MNHEY and CDR2 SVGEGT. The junction had 11 bases not matched to a gene; V was cut back by 9 bases and J by 5 bases. The CDR3 has 15 residues. The CDR3 loop reads CARARGQGPDQPQHF. The CDR3, as DNA: TGTGCCAGGGCCAGGGGACAGGGCCCTGATCAGCCCCAGCATTTT.

The chain carries TRBV27 and TRBJ2-1, with 8 nucleotides matching TRBD1. V shed 6 bases and J 3 bases; nucleotides not matched to a gene: 7. The germline CDR1 and CDR2 sequences are MNHEY and SMNVEV (reference sequence). The CDR3 has 15 amino acids. CDR3 loop: CASRVGTGYYNEQFF. For the CDR3, the DNA is TGTGCCAGCAGAGTTGGGACAGGTTACTACAATGAGCAGTTCTTC.

This clonotype was observed a single time. This rearrangement joins TRBV7-2 to TRBJ2-1; 14 nucleotides agree with TRBD2. The germline gives CDR1 SGHTA, CDR2 FQGNSA. The length of the CDR3 is 16 residues. With 7 bases clipped from V and 7 bases from J, the junction kept 9 bases outside the gene matches. CDR3 protein: CASTLKGTSGSNEQFF. DNA of the CDR3: TGTGCCAGCACTCTAAAGGGGACTAGCGGGAGTAATGAGCAGTTCTTC. The full variable domain, with the rest looked up from reference TRBV7-2 and TRBJ2-1, is GAGVSQSPSNKVTEKGKDVELRCDPISGHTALYWYRQSLGQGLEFLIYFQGNSAPDKSGLPSDRFSAERTGGSVSTLTIQRTQQEDSAVYLCASTLKGTSGSNEQFFGPGTRLTVL.

The chain has TRBV5-1 and TRBJ2-2; D might be TRBD1 (6 bases). Trimming removed 4 bases from V and 7 bases from J, with 20 bases in between. There are 16 residues in the CDR3. Germline V gene sequence: CDR1 SGHRS, CDR2 YFSETQ. CDR3 loop: CASSGGAQGSGGELFF. The CDR3, as DNA: TGCGCCAGCAGCGGTGGAGCGCAGGGGTCGGGCGGGGAGCTGTTTTTT.

The sample holds a few counts of this clonotype. The gene calls are TRBV6-5 and TRBJ2-1; TRBD1 matches 12 bases. The CDR3 runs to 15 residues. V shed 5 bases, J shed 7 bases, and the junction held 6 bases outside the gene matches. Germline V gives CDR1 MNHEY, CDR2 SVGAGI. The CDR3 DNA reads as TGTGCCAGCAGTACCGGGACAGGGGGCCGGAATGAGCAGTTCTTC. This encodes CASSTGTGGRNEQFF.

The J gene is TRBJ1-5, the V gene TRBV20-1; D perhaps matches TRBD1 (6 bases). The CDR3 spans 16 residues. Germline V lookup: CDR1 DFQATT, CDR2 SNEGSKA (reference sequence). V lost 1 base and J 2 bases, leaving 15 bases between the germline ends. CDR3 loop: CSARGGALYGNQPQHF. The CDR3 nucleotides are TGCAGTGCTAGAGGGGGGGCTCTTTATGGCAATCAGCCCCAGCATTTT.

The V and J genes are TRBV5-5 and TRBJ2-7, with no clear D. The CDR3 sequence is 13 residues long. V was shortened by 4 bases and J by 3 bases, with 11 bases between the two germline ends. Germline V gives CDR1 SGHKS, CDR2 YYEKEE (reference sequence). CDR3 amino acids: CASSSAWGYEQYF. CDR3 nucleotides: TGTGCCAGCAGCAGTGCATGGGGCTACGAGCAGTACTTC.

The V and J genes are TRBV29-1 and TRBJ2-1, with a weak D call TRBD1 (6 bases). The V end was cut by 2 bases, the J end by 1 base, with 15 bases between. Germline CDR1 is SQVTM and CDR2 is ANQGSEA. This CDR3 has 16 amino acids. The CDR3 coding sequence is TGCAGCGTTGAATGGGGGCGGAGAGGGTCCTACAATGAGCAGTTCTTC. Translating it yields CSVEWGRRGSYNEQFF.

J is TRBJ1-2 and V is TRBV24-1, with 10 positions matching TRBD1. This CDR3 is built from 15 residues. Trimming at V came to 4 bases and at J to 6 bases, leaving 7 bases not matched to a gene. The germline V gene has CDR1 KGHDR and CDR2 SFDVKD. CDR3 amino acids: CATSDPTGGIDGYTF. The CDR3 DNA reads as TGTGCCACCAGTGACCCGACAGGGGGCATCGATGGCTACACCTTC.

This chain joins TRBV20-1 and TRBJ2-1; 8 bases match TRBD2. After removal of 3 bases from V and 5 bases from J, the junction contained 3 bases not matched to a gene. The length of the CDR3 is 13 residues. Germline lookup yields CDR1 DFQATT and CDR2 SNEGSKA (reference sequence). CDR3 nucleotides: TGCAGTGCTAGGCCACTAGCGGACAATGAGCAGTTCTTC. This gives the protein CSARPLADNEQFF.

This chain connects TRBV20-1 to TRBJ1-1; no firm D call. The CDR3 contains 10 residues. Trimming stripped 6 bases from V and 6 bases from J, with 8 bases between. Germline V gene data show CDR1 as DFQATT and CDR2 as SNEGSKA (reference sequence). CDR3 in DNA: TGCAGTGCGGCGGACGCTGAAGCTTTCTTT. This gives the protein CSAADAEAFF.

This clonotype appeared a single time. The genes are TRBV14 and TRBJ2-1, with 7 bases identical to TRBD1. V trimming: 0 bases; J trimming: 9 bases; junction bases outside the gene matches: 8. Germline V gene lookup returns CDR1 SGHDN and CDR2 FVKESK. The CDR3 runs 15 residues. The CDR3 reads CASSQERTGLGEQFF. CDR3 nucleotides: TGTGCCAGCAGCCAAGAAAGGACAGGCCTCGGTGAGCAGTTCTTC. The variable domain in full, completed from reference TRBV14 and TRBJ2-1, reads EAGVTQFPSHSVIEKGQTVTLRCDPISGHDNLYWYRRVMGKEIKFLLHFVKESKQDESGMPNNRFLAERTGGTYSTLKVQPAELEDSGVYFCASSQERTGLGEQFFGPGTRLTVL.

This clonotype has more than one count but fewer than ten. The V and J genes are TRBV12-3 or TRBV12-4 and TRBJ2-3; perhaps TRBD1 as D (6 bases). This CDR3 is 15 amino acids long. V was cut by 7 bases and J by 2 bases, with 16 bases left in between. CDR3 bases: TGTGCCAGCACCTTTGACAGGTCTCTCACAGATACGCAGTATTTT. This gives the protein CASTFDRSLTDTQYF.

The chain is built from TRBV7-6 and TRBJ2-5; 7 bases agree with TRBD1. Germline CDR1 SGHVS, CDR2 FNYEAQ. V was clipped by 8 bases and J by 2 bases; unmatched bases: 2. This CDR3 contains 12 residues. The chain's CDR3 is CASGTEQETQYF. CDR3 nucleotide sequence: TGTGCCAGCGGGACAGAACAAGAGACCCAGTACTTC.